A selection of T cell receptor beta chains follows, all from one sample in a study of cytomegalovirus exposure and HLA in healthy donors. Libraries were prepared by immunoSEQ multiplex PCR; TCRdb keeps only in-frame clonotypes and omits some of them. The table has roughly 100,000 clones, 69% seen once. The material sequenced was PBMCs. These receptors were taken from a man in his thirties or forties in good health and CMV-seronegative. CDR3s include the opening cysteine and the closing phenylalanine or tryptophan. D genes are given only for firm matches. The size entry is marked missing in some rows and otherwise reads once, few, many or a size class.

j_call | v_call | d_call | clone_size | cdr3_aa | cdr3_nt
TRBJ1-1 | TRBV29-1 | - | - | CSVDGRDTEAFF | TGCAGCGTGGATGGGAGGGACACTGAAGCTTTCTTT
TRBJ1-5 | TRBV6-5 | TRBD1 | few | CASRPGGIGQPQHF | TGTGCCAGCAGACCAGGGGGCATTGGACAGCCCCAGCATTTT
TRBJ1-3 | TRBV19 | - | - | CASSIDRVETGNTIYF | TGTGCCAGTAGTATAGATCGCGTGGAGACGGGAAACACCATATATTTT
TRBJ2-7 | TRBV28 | - | once | CASTKPGDEQYF | TGTGCCAGCACCAAACCCGGGGACGAGCAGTACTTC
TRBJ1-2 | TRBV6-5 | - | few | CASSYTGGVYGYTF | TGTGCCAGCAGTTACACTGGGGGGGTCTATGGCTACACCTTC
TRBJ1-1 | TRBV7-2 | TRBD1 | - | CASSLQGATEAFF | TGTGCCAGCAGCTTACAGGGGGCAACTGAAGCTTTCTTT
TRBJ2-7 | TRBV11-3 | - | - | CASRGEYEQYF | TGTGCCAGCAGGGGAGAGTACGAGCAGTACTTC
TRBJ1-2 | TRBV6-5 | TRBD1 | - | CASSYRQGGYGYTF | TGTGCCAGCAGTTACAGACAGGGGGGGTATGGCTACACCTTC
TRBJ2-1 | TRBV19 | - | few | CASSISSGLYNEQFF | TGTGCCAGTAGTATCTCCAGCGGGCTATACAATGAGCAGTTCTTC
TRBJ1-2 | TRBV30 | TRBD1 | once | CAWWDRDWVDYGYTF | TGTGCCTGGTGGGACAGGGACTGGGTAGACTATGGCTACACCTTC
TRBJ1-1 | TRBV7-9 | - | few | CASSRGAGGLRNTEAFF | TGTGCCAGCAGCCGCGGAGCGGGGGGGCTCCGGAACACTGAAGCTTTCTTT
TRBJ2-7 | TRBV7-9 | TRBD1 | - | CASSLGEGQLYEQYF | TGTGCCAGCAGCTTAGGAGAGGGACAGCTATACGAGCAGTACTTC
TRBJ2-2 | TRBV5-6 | TRBD1 | - | CASSLYDRGTGELFF | TGTGCCAGCAGCTTGTATGACAGGGGGACCGGGGAGCTGTTTTTT
TRBJ2-7 | TRBV2 | - | - | CASSEGGSDLYEQYF | TGTGCCAGCAGTGAAGGAGGCAGCGACCTCTACGAGCAGTACTTC
TRBJ1-2 | TRBV25-1 | TRBD1 | - | CASSVGGQGGDYGYTF | TGTGCCAGCAGTGTGGGGGGACAGGGGGGCGACTATGGCTACACCTTC
TRBJ2-7 | TRBV5-4 | TRBD1 | - | CASSSNRGMAYEQYF | TGTGCCAGCAGCTCCAACAGGGGAATGGCCTACGAGCAGTACTTC
TRBJ2-7 | TRBV6-6 | - | - | CASTNRDEQYF | TGTGCCAGCACCAACAGGGACGAGCAGTACTTC
TRBJ2-2 | TRBV11-3 | - | - | CASSPRDTGELFF | TGTGCCAGCAGCCCCCGCGACACCGGGGAGCTGTTTTTT
TRBJ2-5 | TRBV19 | TRBD2 | - | CASSPVGAGPQETQYF | TGTGCCAGTAGTCCGGTGGGAGCGGGGCCTCAAGAGACCCAGTACTTC
TRBJ2-5 | TRBV5-1 | TRBD2 | - | CASSLGGGRQETQYF | TGCGCCAGCAGCTTGGGGGGGGGACGTCAAGAGACCCAGTACTTC
TRBJ1-2 | TRBV19 | - | - | CASSNYLDRGYTF | TGTGCCAGTAGTAACTACTTGGACAGAGGCTACACCTTC
TRBJ2-7 | TRBV10-3 | - | once | CAISESSYEQYF | TGTGCCATCAGTGAGTCGAGCTACGAGCAGTACTTC
TRBJ1-2 | TRBV28 | - | - | CASSLSGVSYGYTF | TGTGCCAGCAGTTTGTCCGGGGTGTCCTATGGCTACACCTTC
TRBJ2-7 | TRBV4-2 | - | few | CASSQEASAYEQYF | TGTGCCAGCAGCCAAGAGGCTTCCGCCTACGAGCAGTACTTC
TRBJ1-2 | TRBV18 | TRBD1 | - | CASSGTDYNYGYTF | TGTGCCAGCTCAGGGACAGACTATAACTATGGCTACACCTTC
TRBJ1-4 | TRBV9 | - | - | CASSVAGWDEKLFF | TGTGCCAGCAGCGTCGCCGGGTGGGATGAAAAACTGTTTTTT
TRBJ1-1 | TRBV2 | TRBD1 | - | CATQTGVNTEAFF | TGTGCCACCCAGACAGGGGTGAACACTGAAGCTTTCTTT
TRBJ1-4 | TRBV19 | - | - | CASSIDTGRNEKLFF | TGTGCCAGTAGTATAGATACAGGGCGGAATGAAAAACTGTTTTTT
TRBJ1-1 | TRBV7-9 | TRBD1 | - | CASSPWTGDRTEAFF | TGTGCCAGCAGCCCCTGGACAGGGGACAGGACTGAAGCTTTCTTT
TRBJ1-3 | TRBV18 | - | - | CASSPEVRPYSGNTIYF | TGTGCCAGCTCACCAGAGGTCAGACCCTACTCTGGAAACACCATATATTTT
TRBJ1-2 | TRBV6-5 | - | - | CASSYQGYGYTF | TGTGCCAGCAGTTACCAGGGTTATGGCTACACCTTC
TRBJ2-5 | TRBV11-3 | TRBD2 | few | CASSPRPSGSETQYF | TGTGCCAGCAGCCCGCGACCTAGCGGGAGTGAGACCCAGTACTTC
TRBJ2-7 | TRBV2 | TRBD2 | - | CASRIAGSYEQYF | TGTGCCAGCAGAATAGCGGGGTCCTACGAGCAGTACTTC
TRBJ2-1 | TRBV5-4 | TRBD2 | few | CASSGGLVKNEQFF | TGTGCCAGCAGCGGTGGACTAGTTAAAAATGAGCAGTTCTTC
TRBJ1-2 | TRBV18 | TRBD1 | few | CASSPLGQPYGYTF | TGTGCCAGCTCACCTTTGGGACAGCCGTATGGCTACACCTTC
TRBJ2-4 | TRBV2 | - | - | CASRGLTVQYF | TGTGCCAGCCGGGGACTGACAGTTCAGTACTTC
TRBJ1-2 | TRBV2 | - | - | CASRKGVGYGYTF | TGTGCCAGCAGGAAGGGGGTAGGGTATGGCTACACCTTC
TRBJ2-7 | TRBV5-6 | TRBD1 | - | CASSRDRGYEQYF | TGTGCCAGCAGCCGGGACAGGGGGTACGAGCAGTACTTC
TRBJ1-3 | TRBV30 | - | - | CAWSVRRWFSEGAGNTIYF | TGTGCCTGGAGTGTACGTAGATGGTTCTCGGAGGGCGCTGGAAACACCATATATTTT
TRBJ2-5 | TRBV28 | TRBD1 | - | CATRTGLQETQYF | TGTGCCACCCGGACAGGCCTCCAAGAGACCCAGTACTTC
TRBJ2-7 | TRBV6-1 | TRBD1 | - | CASSGGIGQGDF | TGTGCCAGCAGCGGGGGCATAGGACAGGGTGACTTC
TRBJ1-4 | TRBV7-9 | - | - | CASSSAGEKLFF | TGTGCCAGCAGCTCTGCAGGTGAAAAACTGTTTTTT
TRBJ2-7 | TRBV7-8 | - | once | CASSLVRDSYEQYF | TGTGCCAGCAGCTTAGTAAGGGACTCGTACGAGCAGTACTTC
TRBJ2-7 | TRBV28 | - | - | CASSFPKIREKGEQYF | TGTGCCAGCAGTTTTCCGAAGATCCGGGAGAAGGGCGAGCAGTACTTC
TRBJ2-3 | TRBV11-3 | TRBD2 | - | CASSSYKTSGPQYF | TGTGCCAGCAGCTCCTATAAGACTAGCGGCCCGCAGTATTTT
TRBJ1-1 | TRBV21-1 | - | - | CASSKVPPGDAEAFF | TGTGCCAGCAGCAAAGTCCCCCCAGGTGACGCTGAAGCTTTCTTT
TRBJ2-1 | TRBV2 | TRBD2 | - | CASSQMGLAGGNEQFF | TGTGCCAGCTCTCAAATGGGACTAGCGGGAGGGAATGAGCAGTTCTTC
TRBJ2-1 | TRBV6-6 | TRBD2 | once | CASSYSREGPHEQFF | TGTGCCAGCAGTTACTCGAGGGAGGGGCCCCATGAGCAGTTCTTC
TRBJ2-7 | TRBV5-4 | - | few | CASSQDQGTYEQYF | TGCGCCAGCAGCCAAGATCAGGGAACCTACGAGCAGTACTTC
TRBJ1-2 | TRBV6-5 | TRBD1 | - | CASSYRPGTGVYGYTF | TGTGCCAGCAGTTACCGCCCCGGGACAGGGGTCTATGGCTACACCTTC
TRBJ2-1 | TRBV11-2 | TRBD2 | - | CASSFSSSGNEFF | TGTGCCAGCAGCTTCTCGTCTAGCGGGAACGAGTTCTTC